These T cell receptor beta chains were read from a single sample in a study of blood T cell repertoires in COVID-19. Profiling relied on immunoSEQ multiplex PCR, and the TCRdb table lists in-frame clones only, not all of them. The sample has approximately 50,000 clones; more than 80% are singletons. Sequenced input: peripheral blood. These receptors originate from a man between 60 and 75 years old with acute or convalescent COVID-19. CDR3s include the opening cysteine and the closing phenylalanine or tryptophan. The D gene is left open where the match is weak. Clone size is stated in some rows and not others, as once, few, many or a class when expanded.

TRBJ1-3 NA 17 NA TRBV10-2 CASSDPDTLLQRNTIYF TGCGCCAGCAGTGACCCCGACACACTCCTTCAGAGAAACACCATATATTTT
TRBJ1-5 medium-sized 14 TRBD1 TRBV28 CASSSADRSEPQHF TGTGCCAGCAGTTCCGCGGACAGGTCGGAGCCCCAGCATTTT
TRBJ1-1 NA 13 NA TRBV11-3 CASSSQGNTEAFF TGTGCCAGCAGCTCGCAGGGGAACACTGAAGCTTTCTTT
TRBJ2-1 NA 14 TRBD1 TRBV5-1 CASSPGQGANEQFF TGCGCCAGCAGCCCCGGACAGGGGGCGAATGAGCAGTTCTTC
TRBJ2-3 NA 15 TRBD1 TRBV19 CASSKPGGATDTQYF TGTGCCAGTAGTAAACCAGGGGGCGCGACAGATACGCAGTATTTT
TRBJ1-1 NA 15 TRBD1 TRBV28 CASTIGGTANTEAFF TGTGCCAGCACAATTGGGGGGACAGCGAACACTGAAGCTTTCTTT
TRBJ2-1 NA 15 TRBD2 TRBV28 CASTRPLAGVYEQFF TGTGCCAGCACCCGACCCCTAGCGGGAGTCTACGAGCAGTTCTTC
TRBJ2-7 NA 12 NA TRBV10-3 CAASGRAYEQYF TGTGCCGCCTCCGGCAGGGCCTACGAGCAGTACTTC
TRBJ2-7 NA 14 TRBD1 TRBV6-1 CASSEHRGSLEQYF TGTGCCAGCAGTGAACACAGGGGTAGTTTGGAGCAGTACTTC
TRBJ2-7 NA 16 NA TRBV6-5 CASSSAVGTGLYEQYF TGTGCCAGCAGTTCGGCGGTAGGCACGGGACTCTACGAGCAGTACTTC
TRBJ2-7 few 14 TRBD2 TRBV28 CASRLAGVASEQYF TGTGCCAGCAGACTAGCGGGAGTGGCATCTGAGCAGTACTTC
TRBJ2-4 NA 15 TRBD2 TRBV7-2 CASSLYGSGSGIQYF TGTGCCAGCAGCTTGTACGGTAGCGGGAGCGGCATTCAGTACTTC
TRBJ2-7 NA 16 NA TRBV27 CASSLVGGTNSYEQYF TGTGCCAGCAGTTTAGTTGGAGGGACGAACTCCTACGAGCAGTACTTC
TRBJ1-6 NA 13 TRBD1 TRBV29-1 CSVGQGRNSPLHF TGCAGCGTTGGACAGGGACGGAATTCACCCCTCCACTTT
TRBJ2-1 NA 15 TRBD2 TRBV9 CASSSTSGWINEQFF TGTGCCAGCAGTTCGACTAGCGGGTGGATTAATGAGCAGTTCTTC
TRBJ1-1 NA 14 TRBD1 TRBV2 CASSPDRASTEAFF TGTGCCAGCAGTCCCGACAGGGCGTCCACTGAAGCTTTCTTT
TRBJ2-1 few 16 TRBD2 TRBV14 CASSQRRLAEYNEQFF TGTGCCAGCAGCCAACGCCGACTAGCGGAATACAATGAGCAGTTCTTC
TRBJ1-1 NA 15 TRBD1 TRBV28 CASSLSAGGNTEAFF TGTGCCAGCAGTTTATCAGCAGGGGGGAACACTGAAGCTTTCTTT
TRBJ2-7 NA 17 TRBD1 TRBV13 CATSGQGDGTSAYEQYF TGTGCCACTTCGGGACAGGGCGACGGGACTTCAGCCTACGAGCAGTACTTC
TRBJ2-2 NA 15 TRBD2 TRBV28 CASQTSGANTGELFF TGTGCCAGCCAGACTAGCGGGGCGAACACCGGGGAGCTGTTTTTT
TRBJ1-1 few 10 NA TRBV29-1 CSIQNTEAFF TGCAGCATACAGAACACTGAAGCTTTCTTT
TRBJ2-2 NA 16 TRBD1 TRBV28 CASSFVRQGAPGELFF TGTGCCAGCAGTTTCGTACGGCAGGGGGCGCCCGGGGAGCTGTTTTTT
TRBJ2-7 NA 15 TRBD2 TRBV7-9 CASSPRTSSGYEQYF TGTGCCAGCAGCCCCCGGACTAGCTCGGGCTACGAGCAGTACTTC
TRBJ2-3 NA 18 TRBD1 TRBV10-1 CASRSPGQGNPVTDTQYF TGCGCCAGCAGAAGCCCGGGACAGGGGAACCCCGTCACAGATACGCAGTATTTT
TRBJ1-2 NA 13 NA TRBV5-4 CASSLSRAGGYTF TGTGCCAGCAGCTTGTCCAGGGCTGGGGGCTACACCTTC
TRBJ1-2 NA 16 NA TRBV27 CASSPTPRGDYYGYTF TGTGCCAGCAGTCCTACCCCCAGGGGCGACTACTATGGCTACACCTTC
TRBJ2-2 NA 16 NA TRBV5-6 CASRPRGVAGTGELFF TGTGCCAGCAGACCAAGAGGTGTAGCTGGCACCGGGGAGCTGTTTTTT
TRBJ2-7 NA 15 TRBD2 TRBV7-8 CASSPWDYRSYEQYF TGTGCCAGCAGCCCTTGGGACTACCGGTCCTACGAGCAGTACTTC
TRBJ2-6 NA 21 TRBD2 TRBV9 CASSVATLGGSLTSGANVLTF TGTGCCAGCAGCGTAGCTACTCTGGGCGGGAGTTTAACGTCTGGGGCCAACGTCCTGACTTTC
TRBJ1-6 NA 15 NA TRBV15 CATSRDNQGNSPLHF TGTGCCACCAGCAGAGATAACCAGGGAAATTCACCCCTCCACTTT
TRBJ1-2 NA 15 TRBD1 TRBV5-1 CASSLEGTDNYGYTF TGCGCCAGCAGCTTGGAGGGGACAGATAACTATGGCTACACCTTC
TRBJ1-5 NA 14 NA TRBV19 CASSASEIGQPQHF TGTGCCAGTAGTGCCAGCGAAATAGGCCAGCCCCAGCATTTT
TRBJ2-1 NA 14 TRBD2 TRBV5-1 CASSFIAGGDEQFF TGCGCCAGCAGCTTTATAGCGGGGGGGGATGAGCAGTTCTTC
TRBJ2-7 NA 13 TRBD1 TRBV2 CASTGQGNYEQYF TGTGCCAGCACGGGACAGGGAAACTACGAGCAGTACTTC
TRBJ1-6 NA 15 TRBD1 TRBV11-3 CASSPGTGKNSPLHF TGTGCCAGCAGCCCAGGGACAGGGAAGAATTCACCCCTCCACTTT